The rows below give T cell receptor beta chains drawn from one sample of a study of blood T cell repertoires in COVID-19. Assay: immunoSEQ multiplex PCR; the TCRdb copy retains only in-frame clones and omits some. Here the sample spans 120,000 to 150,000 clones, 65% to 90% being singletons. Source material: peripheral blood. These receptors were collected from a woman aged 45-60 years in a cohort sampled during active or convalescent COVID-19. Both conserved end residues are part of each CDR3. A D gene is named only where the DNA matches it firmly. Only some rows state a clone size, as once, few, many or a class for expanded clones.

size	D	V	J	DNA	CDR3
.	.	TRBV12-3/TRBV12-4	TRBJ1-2	TGTGCCAGCAGTTTGACAGAAGTTGGCTACACCTTC	CASSLTEVGYTF
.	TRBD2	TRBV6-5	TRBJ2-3	TGTGCCAGCAGTCTAGAGCGGGGGAGCACAGATACGCAGTATTTT	CASSLERGSTDTQYF
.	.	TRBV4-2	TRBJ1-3	TGTGCCAGCAGCCAAGGTCGACAGCACTCTGGAAACACCATATATTTT	CASSQGRQHSGNTIYF
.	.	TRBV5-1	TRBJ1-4	TGCGCCAGCAGCTTGGGACATGGAGGGGATGAAAAACTGTTTTTT	CASSLGHGGDEKLFF
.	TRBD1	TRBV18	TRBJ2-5	TGTGCCAGCTCAACGGGACAGGGGAGGGCAGGAGAGACCCAGTACTTC	CASSTGQGRAGETQYF
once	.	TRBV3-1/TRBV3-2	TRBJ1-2	TGTGCCAGCAGCCAAGACAGGGATGCCTATGGCTACACCTTC	CASSQDRDAYGYTF
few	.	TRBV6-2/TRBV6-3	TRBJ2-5	TGTGCCAGCAGTTACGGGGAGGACGGGGAGACCCAGTACTTC	CASSYGEDGETQYF
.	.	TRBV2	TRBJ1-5	TGTGCCAGCTCACGAGAAAGCAATCAGCCCCAGCATTTT	CASSRESNQPQHF
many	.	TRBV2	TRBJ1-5	TGTGCCAGCAGTGAGTACAGGGAAGTAGGTCAGCCCCAGCATTTT	CASSEYREVGQPQHF
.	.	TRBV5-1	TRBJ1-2	TGCGCCAGCAGCCCCGGACTGGGAGGAGGCTATGGCTACACCTTC	CASSPGLGGGYGYTF
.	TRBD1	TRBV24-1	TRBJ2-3	TGTGCCATATCGGACAGGGTAGTAGCAGATACGCAGTATTTT	CAISDRVVADTQYF
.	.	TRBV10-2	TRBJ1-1	TGCGCCAGCAGTGATCGTTCGGAGTATAACACTGAAGCTTTCTTT	CASSDRSEYNTEAFF
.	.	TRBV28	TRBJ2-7	TGTGCCAGCAGTTTGCGGGGGCCCCGGTCCTACGAGCAGTACTTC	CASSLRGPRSYEQYF
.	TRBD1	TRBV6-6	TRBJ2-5	TGTGCCAGCAGTACGCCGGGACAGCTCCTAGGGACCCAGTACTTC	CASSTPGQLLGTQYF
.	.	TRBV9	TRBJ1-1	TGTGCCAGCAGCCGACAGCTTGACACTGAAGCTTTCTTT	CASSRQLDTEAFF
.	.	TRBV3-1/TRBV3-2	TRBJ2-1	TGTGCCAGCAGCCAAGGACTAGACAATGAGCAGTTCTTC	CASSQGLDNEQFF
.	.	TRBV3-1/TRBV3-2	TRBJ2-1	TGTGCCAGCAGCCCGCTACTACTCCGCTCCTACAATGAGCAGTTCTTC	CASSPLLLRSYNEQFF
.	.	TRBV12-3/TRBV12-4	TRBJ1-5	TGTGCCAGCAGTTTGACAGCCAATCAGCCCCAGCATTTT	CASSLTANQPQHF
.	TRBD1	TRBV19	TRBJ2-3	TGTGCCAGTAGTCCATCGGCAGGGGGCAATACGCAGTATTTT	CASSPSAGGNTQYF
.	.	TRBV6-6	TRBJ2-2	TGTGCCAGCAGCAATACAGGGCGGGCCGGGGAGCTGTTTTTT	CASSNTGRAGELFF
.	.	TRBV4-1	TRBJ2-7	TGCGCCAGCAGCCACCCCTGGGCACCTTCCTCCTCCGAGCAGTACTTC	CASSHPWAPSSSEQYF
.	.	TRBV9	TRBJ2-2	TGTGCCAGCAGCGTCCCAGGTTCCCACACCGGGGAGCTGTTTTTT	CASSVPGSHTGELFF
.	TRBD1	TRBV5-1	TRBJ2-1	TGCGCCAGCAGTCAAAGGGGGCGCAATGAGCAGTTCTTC	CASSQRGRNEQFF
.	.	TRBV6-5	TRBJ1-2	TGTGCAAGCACGGGTAACTATGGCTACACCTTC	CASTGNYGYTF
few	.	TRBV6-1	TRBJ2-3	TGTGCCAGCAGTGCTCTCCGGGGGGCCGGAAGAGATACGCAGTATTTT	CASSALRGAGRDTQYF
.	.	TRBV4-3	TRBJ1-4	TGCGCCAGCAGCCAAGAGAGCACGCGGGGGGCGGAGGTTGAAAAACTGTTTTTT	CASSQESTRGAEVEKLFF
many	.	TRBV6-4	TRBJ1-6	TGTGCCAGCAGTGACGGGGGCGCGAATTCACCCCTCCACTTT	CASSDGGANSPLHF